These T cell receptor beta chains were read from a single sample in a study of regulatory T cells in long-lasting Graves disease. From the multiplex PCR reads, TCRdb called clonotypes with MiXCR, one entry per CDR3 protein. The sample consists of about 420,000 distinct CDR3 sequences, about 16% of them appearing once. The data were also submitted as part of a second study, on T cells in Graves' hyperthyroidism and ophthalmopathy.

This specimen consisted of peripheral blood mononuclear cells (PBMCs), obtained at new diagnosis, from a patient treated with antithyroid drugs. These receptors were obtained from a woman in her late teens or twenties with Graves disease. The CDR3 runs from the conserved cysteine through the conserved F or W. Each record gives: CDR3 length, D gene, J gene, V gene, clone size, CDR3 protein, CDR3 DNA. The D gene is left open where the match is weak. Clone size is given for some rows only: seen once, a few or many times, or a class if the clone is expanded.

>17|.|TRBJ1-3|TRBV11-3|once
CASSFPSTGLSGNTIYF
TGTGCCAGCAGCTTCCCATCGACAGGCCTCTCTGGAAACACCATATATTTT
>16|.|TRBJ2-1|TRBV7-8|.
CASSLFDYRSYNEQFF
TGTGCCAGCTCCCTGTTCGACTACAGGTCCTACAATGAGCAGTTCTTC
>13|.|TRBJ1-3|TRBV2|.
CASKQGTGNTVYF
TGTGCCAGCAAACAGGGCACTGGAAACACCGTATATTTT
>15|.|TRBJ2-3|TRBV7-2|many
CASSFDGRLQDTQYF
TGTGCCAGCAGCTTCGACGGGAGACTTCAAGATACGCAGTATTTT
>14|.|TRBJ2-7|TRBV6-1|.
CASRLTGTSYEQYF
TGTGCCAGCAGATTGACCGGGACCTCCTACGAGCAGTACTTC
>11|TRBD1|TRBJ1-2|TRBV6-1|many
CASRSTGHYTF
TGTGCCAGCAGGTCGACAGGGCACTACACCTTC
>14|.|TRBJ2-3|TRBV27|many
CASSPSRETDTQYF
TGTGCCAGCAGTCCTTCGAGGGAGACAGATACGCAGTATTTT
>13|.|TRBJ1-2|TRBV2|many
CASIGGAIYGYTF
TGTGCCAGCATTGGAGGGGCGATCTATGGCTACACCTTC
>15|TRBD2|TRBJ2-1|TRBV20-1|.
CSASGREPSYNEQFF
TGCAGTGCTAGCGGGCGGGAGCCCTCCTACAATGAGCAGTTCTTC
>13|TRBD1|TRBJ2-2|TRBV11-1|few
CALKDRATGELFF
TGTGCCCTGAAGGACAGGGCCACCGGGGAGCTGTTTTTT
>17|TRBD1|TRBJ2-7|TRBV12-3/TRBV12-4|many
CASRPSQQGAYSYEQYF
TGTGCCAGCAGACCTTCCCAACAGGGGGCCTATTCCTACGAGCAGTACTTC
>20|TRBD1|TRBJ2-7|TRBV6-2/TRBV6-3|.
CASSYSMTGSSTRSSYEQYF
TGTGCCAGCAGTTACTCGATGACAGGGAGTTCGACCAGGAGCTCCTACGAGCAGTACTTC
>13|.|TRBJ2-5|TRBV6-1|many
CASSFFGPETQYF
TGTGCCAGCAGCTTTTTCGGCCCGGAGACCCAGTACTTC
>12|.|TRBJ2-5|TRBV25-1|few
CASSDVLETQYF
TGTGCCAGCAGTGATGTCCTAGAGACCCAGTACTTC
>15|.|TRBJ1-6|TRBV27|.
CASSLGAARNSPLHF
TGTGCCAGCAGTTTAGGGGCGGCCAGGAATTCACCCCTCCACTTT
>14|.|TRBJ1-2|TRBV20-1|many
CSASGAQAQYGYTF
TGCAGTGCTAGTGGGGCCCAGGCGCAGTATGGCTACACCTTC
>15|TRBD2|TRBJ2-5|TRBV29-1|.
CSVSLASGVPASQYF
TGCAGTGTCAGCCTGGCTAGCGGAGTCCCGGCGTCCCAGTACTTC
>13|.|TRBJ1-1|TRBV30|few
CAAMREVGSEAFF
TGTGCAGCCATGAGGGAGGTGGGGTCTGAAGCTTTCTTT
>12|.|TRBJ1-5|TRBV7-9|.
CASSRQDQPQHF
TGTGCCAGCAGCCGACAAGATCAGCCCCAGCATTTT
>14|.|TRBJ1-2|TRBV10-3|.
CAIKMSQDLYGYTF
TGTGCCATCAAAATGTCGCAGGACCTCTATGGCTACACCTTC
>13|.|TRBJ2-3|TRBV14|many
CASSQFLADTQYF
TGTGCCAGCAGCCAATTTCTCGCAGATACGCAGTATTTT
>19|TRBD2|TRBJ2-1|TRBV5-4|.
CASSRKGAGGPQTYNEQFF
TGTGCCAGCAGCCGCAAGGGAGCGGGAGGGCCGCAAACCTACAATGAGCAGTTCTTC
>13|.|TRBJ1-1|TRBV20-1|many
CSAEQVPNTEAFF
TGCAGTGCTGAACAGGTTCCGAACACTGAAGCTTTCTTT
>14|.|TRBJ2-1|TRBV6-2/TRBV6-3|many
CASSSSTGSNEQFF
TGTGCCAGCAGTTCCTCCACGGGAAGCAATGAGCAGTTCTTC
>17|.|TRBJ2-1|TRBV10-3|few
CAISVTSVGSSYNEQFF
TGTGCCATCAGTGTGACTAGTGTGGGGAGTTCCTACAATGAGCAGTTCTTC
>13|.|TRBJ2-7|TRBV27|.
CASSPRSLREQYF
TGTGCCAGCAGTCCCCGTTCGCTCCGGGAGCAGTACTTC
>14|TRBD1|TRBJ2-7|TRBV18|.
CASSHITGEYEQYF
TGTGCCAGCTCACATATCACAGGGGAGTACGAGCAGTACTTC
>11|.|TRBJ2-5|TRBV7-9|few
CAGSTIETQYF
TGTGCCGGCAGCACAATAGAGACCCAGTACTTC
>18|TRBD2|TRBJ2-5|TRBV28|.
CASSALAGVALSVETQYF
TGTGCCAGCAGTGCCCTAGCGGGAGTTGCGTTGTCCGTGGAGACCCAGTACTTC
>16|TRBD2|TRBJ2-4|TRBV6-1|few
CASNPLAGLAKNIQYF
TGTGCCAGCAATCCGTTAGCGGGTTTAGCCAAAAACATTCAGTACTTC
>15|TRBD1|TRBJ1-1|TRBV20-1|many
CSARATGTGSTEAFF
TGCAGTGCTAGAGCCACCGGGACAGGGAGCACTGAAGCTTTCTTT
>15|TRBD2|TRBJ2-7|TRBV5-5|many
CASSSTSGSPYEQYF
TGTGCCAGCAGCTCGACTAGCGGGAGTCCGTACGAGCAGTACTTC
>17|.|TRBJ1-5|TRBV6-2/TRBV6-3|.
CAGRTRQEPYSNQPQHF
TGTGCCGGCAGAACCCGACAGGAGCCTTATAGCAATCAGCCCCAGCATTTT
>11|.|TRBJ1-2|TRBV29-1|many
CSSRVGDGYTF
TGCAGCTCCAGGGTAGGGGATGGCTACACCTTC
>15|TRBD1|TRBJ2-3|TRBV12-3/TRBV12-4|many
CASRQGVRGTDTQYF
TGTGCCAGCAGGCAGGGGGTTCGGGGCACAGATACGCAGTATTTT
>14|.|TRBJ2-1|TRBV12-3/TRBV12-4|.
CASSLGRGGYEQFF
TGTGCCAGCAGTTTGGGCAGGGGAGGCTACGAGCAGTTCTTC
>14|.|TRBJ2-7|TRBV5-5|few
CASSPQDIFYEQYF
TGTGCCAGCAGCCCCCAGGACATATTCTACGAGCAGTACTTC
>14|.|TRBJ2-7|TRBV11-2|few
CASSHGGGTAGQYF
TGTGCCAGCAGCCACGGAGGTGGGACCGCCGGGCAGTACTTC
>15|TRBD1|TRBJ2-1|TRBV7-2|many
CASSNRQGMYNEQFF
TGTGCCAGCAGCAACAGACAGGGAATGTACAATGAGCAGTTCTTC
>14|.|TRBJ2-2|TRBV12-3/TRBV12-4|few
CASSVVNLGGELFF
TGTGCCAGCAGCGTAGTTAATTTGGGCGGGGAGCTGTTTTTT
>14|.|TRBJ2-7|TRBV13|many
CASSLGLVTYEQYF
TGTGCCAGCAGCTTAGGCCTGGTGACCTACGAGCAGTACTTC
>13|.|TRBJ1-1|TRBV3-1|many
CASSQVLGIEAFF
TGTGCCAGCAGCCAGGTCCTAGGGATTGAAGCTTTCTTT
>17|.|TRBJ2-7|TRBV6-5|many
CASSYSGWGRGGYEQYF
TGTGCCAGCAGTTACTCCGGATGGGGGCGAGGGGGCTACGAGCAGTACTTC
>15|TRBD2|TRBJ2-2|TRBV27|few
CASSLGTIVPGELFF
TGTGCCAGCAGTTTAGGGACTATAGTTCCCGGGGAGCTGTTTTTT
>14|.|TRBJ2-3|TRBV28|many
CASSLSGHTDTQYF
TGTGCCAGCAGCTTATCCGGACACACAGATACGCAGTATTTT
>15|TRBD2|TRBJ2-1|TRBV2|many
CASSPQGLAANEQFF
TGTGCCAGCAGTCCACAGGGACTAGCGGCCAATGAGCAGTTCTTC
>12|TRBD2|TRBJ2-1|TRBV19|few
CATGTSRGEQFF
TGTGCCACCGGGACTAGCCGCGGCGAGCAGTTCTTC
>14|.|TRBJ1-2|TRBV6-2/TRBV6-3|many
CASTETALQYGYTF
TGTGCCAGCACAGAAACAGCTTTACAGTATGGCTACACCTTC
>15|.|TRBJ1-3|TRBV5-1|few
CASSLDPVTGNTIYF
TGCGCCAGCAGCTTGGATCCGGTGACTGGAAACACCATATATTTT
>17|.|TRBJ2-2|TRBV2|few
CASQRTGGGVNTGELFF
TGTGCCAGCCAAAGGACAGGAGGAGGGGTAAACACCGGGGAGCTGTTTTTT